This T cell receptor beta chain was identified in a study of blood T cell repertoires in COVID-19. Study-level information: T cells, B-cell-depleted T cells, or PBMCs supplied cDNA or gDNA.

Seattle enrolled patients during active infection and tracked them longitudinally. Germline V lookup: CDR1 SNHLY, CDR2 FYNNEI. The CDR3 loop spans 15 amino acids. J gave up 5 bases and V 2 bases, and 6 bases lay outside the gene matches. Source study methods: Scientists estimated how many nucleated cells there were by amplifying reference gene primers. This table comes from immunoSEQ multiplex PCR, and its TCRdb copy is limited to in-frame clones, with some not included. V and J calls and clone size are copied from that table; D and trimming were computed from the DNA. The profile shows 200,000 to 250,000 clones, 70% to 90% of them singletons.

The sample was peripheral blood. The V and J genes are TRBV2 and TRBJ2-7; 10 nucleotides match TRBD1. The receptor was isolated from a man between 25 and 39 years old with COVID-19, enrolled during active disease. CDR3 sequence: CASSEPGQGENEQYF. CDR3 nucleotides: TGTGCCAGCAGTGAACCTGGACAGGGGGAGAACGAGCAGTACTTC.